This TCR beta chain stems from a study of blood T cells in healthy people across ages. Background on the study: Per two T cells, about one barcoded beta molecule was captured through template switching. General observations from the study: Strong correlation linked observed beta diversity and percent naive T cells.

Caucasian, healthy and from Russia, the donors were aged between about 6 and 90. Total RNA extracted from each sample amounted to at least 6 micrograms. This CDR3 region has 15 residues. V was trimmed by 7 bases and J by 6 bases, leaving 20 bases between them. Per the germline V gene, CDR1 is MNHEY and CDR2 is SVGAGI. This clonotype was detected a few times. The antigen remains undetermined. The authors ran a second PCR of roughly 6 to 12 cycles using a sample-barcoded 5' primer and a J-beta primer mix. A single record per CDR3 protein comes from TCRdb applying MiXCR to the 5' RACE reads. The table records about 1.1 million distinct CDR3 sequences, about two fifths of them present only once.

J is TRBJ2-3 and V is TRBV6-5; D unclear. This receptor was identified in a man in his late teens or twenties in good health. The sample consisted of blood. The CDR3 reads CASTSLGKGRDTQYF. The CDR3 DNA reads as TGTGCCAGCACCTCCCTTGGGAAGGGTCGGGATACGCAGTATTTT.